The subject of this entry is one T cell receptor beta chain. Its target is not known. 5'RACE with constant-segment primers yielded barcoded, UMI-tagged TCR alpha and TCR beta cDNA libraries. TCRdb called the 5' RACE reads again in MiXCR, with one record for every CDR3 protein. The repertoire holds under 400,000 distinct CDR3 sequences, approximately 27% seen once, with about 13% in the top ten. This specimen belongs to a study of T-cell memory formation after mild COVID-19. The CDR3 length is 15 residues. Per germline, CDR1 LGHDT and CDR2 YNNKEL (reference sequence). V gave up 0 bases and J gave up 10 bases; unmatched junction bases: 3. Study findings and constraints: Day 37-peaking second-wave clones had unconfirmed SARS-CoV-2 specificity. Clones contracting across day 15 to 85 had a balanced CD4/CD8 profile; later expanding clones leaned CD4+.

The J gene is TRBJ2-1, the V gene TRBV3-1, with 13 bases identical to TRBD2. Sequencing was carried out using PBMCs or a T cell subset sorted from them (not recorded which). The clonotype comes from an adult woman who had mild COVID-19 (a few samples of this study predate the infection). Cell type and time point are not known. The DNA for the CDR3 is TGTGCCAGCAGCCAAGATCGACTAGCGGGGGGCGAGCAGTTCTTC. This sequence encodes CASSQDRLAGGEQFF.